This entry lists 21 T cell receptor beta chains sequenced from one sample in a study of T cell repertoires in cytomegalovirus infection. TCRdb recomputed calls from the reads with MiXCR, one row per CDR3 protein. The sample records 550,000 to 850,000 distinct CDR3 sequences, around 35% being singletons. These receptors have no identified antigens. Material: cultured PBMCs, obtained from culture after CMV antigen stimulation. These receptors were obtained from a human donor in good health (CMV status not recorded). Some clones in this sample may be carry-over from other donors' samples.

This clonotype was picked up a small number of times. The chain has TRBV20-1 and TRBJ2-1; 7 bases map to TRBD2. The CDR3 length is 14 residues. Germline lookup yields CDR1 DFQATT and CDR2 SNEGSKA (reference sequence). Trimming removed 3 bases from V and 7 bases from J; junction bases left unmatched: 9. The CDR3 protein is CSASSGTSGNEQFF. The CDR3 DNA follows: TGCAGTGCTAGCAGCGGGACCTCGGGGAATGAGCAGTTCTTC.

This clonotype showed up just a few times. The rearrangement uses TRBV7-6 and TRBJ2-1, with 11 bases lining up with TRBD2. Germline CDR1 SGHVS, CDR2 FNYEAQ. The CDR3 totals 15 residues. Trimming cost V 3 bases and J 9 bases; bases outside gene matches: 7. Here the CDR3 reads CASSFRTSGLGEQFF. As DNA, the CDR3 is TGTGCCAGCAGCTTCAGGACTAGCGGGCTCGGTGAGCAGTTCTTC.

This clonotype was seen only a few times. V gene TRBV7-2 combines with J gene TRBJ1-5; D ambiguous. Germline assignment: CDR1 SGHTA and CDR2 FQGNSA. Between the trimmed V and J ends, which lost 1 base and 4 bases, there was a span of 11 bases. The CDR3 covers 15 residues. The CDR3 spells CASSLVHLRNQPQHF. CDR3 nucleotide sequence: TGTGCCAGCAGCTTAGTACACTTAAGGAATCAGCCCCAGCATTTT.

This clonotype came up a few times. The chain links TRBV7-6 to TRBJ2-5; D is possibly TRBD1 (5 bases). The germline V and J ends were trimmed by 2 bases and 1 base, with 14 bases remaining between them. Germline CDR1 reads SGHVS; CDR2 reads FNYEAQ. The CDR3 runs 16 residues. This CDR3 is CASSLLFAGLQETQYF. CDR3 coding DNA: TGTGCCAGCAGCTTATTATTTGCAGGGCTCCAAGAGACCCAGTACTTC.

The gene calls are TRBV19 and TRBJ1-5; D not resolved. Germline V gives CDR1 LNHDA, CDR2 SQIVND (reference sequence). CDR3 length: 13 residues. The V end lost 8 bases, the J end lost 6 bases, and 14 bases lay between the germline ends. CDR3 nucleotide sequence: TGTGCCAGTGCAATTAAGACGGGTCAGCCCCAGCATTTT. Its translation is CASAIKTGQPQHF. The full variable domain, completed using reference TRBV19 and TRBJ1-5, is DGGITQSPKYLFRKEGQNVTLSCEQNLNHDAMYWYRQDPGQGLRLIYYSQIVNDFQKGDIAEGYSVSREKKESFPLTVTSAQKNPTAFYLCASAIKTGQPQHFGDGTRLSIL.

In this sample, this clonotype turned up a few times. The chain couples TRBV7-8 to TRBJ2-7; 7 bases are shared with TRBD2. The germline CDR1 and CDR2 sequences are SGHVS and FQNEAQ. Losses at the gene ends were 7 bases for V and 0 bases for J; bases not matched to a gene: 9. This CDR3 has 15 amino acids. The CDR3 bases are TGTGCCAGCACCTCGCTAGCGGATAGCTCCTACGAGCAGTACTTC. The encoded protein is CASTSLADSSYEQYF.

This clonotype has a count of ten or more. The V call is TRBV4-1, the J call TRBJ2-1; TRBD2 matches 8 bases. Trimming at V came to 3 bases and at J to 4 bases, leaving 8 bases not matched to a gene. This CDR3 comprises 16 residues. Germline V gene data show CDR1 as MGHRA and CDR2 as YSYEKL. CDR3 in DNA: TGCGCCAGCAGCCACCTAGGACTAGCCCGGTACAATGAGCAGTTCTTC. It encodes CASSHLGLARYNEQFF.

This clonotype was picked up a small number of times. The chain carries TRBV20-1 and TRBJ1-5; no clear D gene. CDR3 length equals 14 residues. CDR1 and CDR2 from the germline V gene are DFQATT and SNEGSKA (reference sequence). Trimming took off 0 bases at V and 0 bases at J, with 6 bases between the two ends. CDR3 bases: TGCAGTGCTAGAGATAGGGATAGCAATCAGCCCCAGCATTTT. As protein: CSARDRDSNQPQHF.

CDR3 nucleotides: TGCGCCAGCAGCCAAGGACAGGGAGGGTATGAAAAACTGTTTTTT. It encodes CASSQGQGGYEKLFF. The gene calls are TRBV4-1 and TRBJ1-4; 7 positions match TRBD1. Germline assignment: CDR1 MGHRA and CDR2 YSYEKL. Trimming removed 1 base from V and 6 bases from J; junction bases left unmatched: 5. This CDR3 spans 15 amino acids.

This clonotype was seen only a few times. The V gene is TRBV7-2, the J gene TRBJ2-5; D could derive from TRBD1 or TRBD2 (5 bases each). Germline V gene sequence: CDR1 SGHTA, CDR2 FQGNSA. The CDR3 consists of 14 residues. Trimming stripped 3 bases from V and 1 base from J, with 9 bases between. CDR3 DNA: TGTGCCAGCAGCTTTTCGAGGGGCCAAGAGACCCAGTACTTC. It yields the protein CASSFSRGQETQYF.

This clonotype was counted ten times or more. The V gene is TRBV19, the J gene TRBJ1-6, with D unresolved. Germline CDR1 reads LNHDA; CDR2 reads SQIVND (reference sequence). V was trimmed by 0 bases and J by 10 bases, leaving 13 bases between them. CDR3 length: 15 amino acids. The CDR3 loop is CASSIELSGRSPLHF. The CDR3 coding sequence is TGTGCCAGTAGTATAGAACTAAGCGGACGGTCACCCCTCCACTTT.

This clonotype occurred many times. This chain connects TRBV7-9 to TRBJ2-3; D is undetermined. The length of the CDR3 is 15 residues. In germline, CDR1 is SEHNR, CDR2 FQNEAQ (reference sequence). Trimming shortened V by 4 bases and J by 0 bases, and 11 bases separated the two germline ends. CDR3 in amino acids: CASSSAYGSTDTQYF. As DNA, the CDR3 is TGTGCCAGCAGCTCCGCCTACGGGAGCACAGATACGCAGTATTTT.

The gene calls are TRBV2 and TRBJ1-5, with D possibly matching TRBD1 (5 bases). Between the trimmed V and J ends, which lost 7 bases and 7 bases, there was a span of 20 bases. The CDR3 is 15 amino acids. Germline V gene sequence: CDR1 SNHLY, CDR2 FYNNEI. CDR3 region: CASTEGSATRQPQHF. CDR3 sequence (DNA): TGTGCCAGCACCGAGGGGTCAGCTACCAGGCAGCCCCAGCATTTT.

As to this clonotype: A much larger clone differs by one base, so this may be a read error. The rearrangement links TRBV7-4 to TRBJ1-1, with D perhaps matching TRBD1 (5 bases). Germline V lookup: CDR1 SGHVT, CDR2 SQSDAQ. The CDR3 is 14 amino acids. CDR3 sequence reads: CATARGEGYTEALF. CDR3 nucleotides: TGTGCCACCGCCCGGGGGGAGGGCTACACTGAAGCTCTCTTT.

There are a few counts of this clonotype. DNA for the CDR3: TGTGCCAGCAGCCTAGAGACTGGCTATGGCTACACCTTC. Amino acid sequence: CASSLETGYGYTF. The chain has TRBV2 and TRBJ1-2, with unresolved D. The germline gives CDR1 SNHLY, CDR2 FYNNEI. This CDR3 is 13 amino acids long. V lost 6 bases to trimming and J lost 4 bases, with 12 bases between them.

This clonotype has just a few counts. The V call is TRBV7-6, the J call TRBJ2-6, with D possibly TRBD1 on 6 matching bases. V was pared by 6 bases and J by 4 bases, with 10 bases between. CDR3 size: 14 residues. From germline, CDR1 is SGHVS and CDR2 FNYEAQ. The CDR3 sequence is CASRQGTGANVLTF. CDR3 DNA: TGTGCCAGCAGACAGGGTACCGGGGCCAACGTCCTGACTTTC.

V and J are TRBV4-2 and TRBJ1-6, with 7 bases that match TRBD1. The germline V gene encodes CDR1 LGHNA and CDR2 YNFKEQ. This CDR3 has 16 amino acids. J gave up 4 bases and V 2 bases, and 5 bases lay outside the gene matches. The chain's CDR3 is CASSQRQGDYNSPLHF. DNA for the CDR3: TGTGCCAGCAGCCAACGACAGGGTGATTATAATTCACCCCTCCACTTT.

V is TRBV2 and J is TRBJ1-2; 9 bases are a match to TRBD1. The CDR3 is 14 residues long. Germline CDR1 SNHLY, CDR2 FYNNEI. V lost 5 bases, J lost 7 bases, and 8 bases stayed unmatched. The CDR3 DNA follows: TGTGCCAGCAGTCCAACAGGGGGCCCTGGTGGCTACACCTTC. The encoded protein is CASSPTGGPGGYTF.

The genes are TRBV19 and TRBJ1-5; D is unclear. Per the germline V gene, CDR1 is LNHDA and CDR2 is SQIVND (reference sequence). The V gene lost 5 bases and the J gene lost 6 bases, with 14 bases spanning the gap. The CDR3 runs 14 residues. The CDR3 sequence: CASSPPLGSQPQHF. The CDR3 coding sequence is TGTGCCAGTAGTCCCCCGCTAGGAAGTCAGCCCCAGCATTTT.

This clonotype was seen ten or more times. The V and J genes are TRBV7-2 and TRBJ2-3; D gene unclear. The CDR3 totals 15 residues. CDR1 SGHTA and CDR2 FQGNSA come from the germline V gene. The V end was cut by 2 bases, the J end by 4 bases, with 13 bases between. DNA for the CDR3: TGTGCCAGCAGCTTAAACCAAATGGGTTCAGATACGCAGTATTTT. Translation: CASSLNQMGSDTQYF.

This clonotype has ten or more counts. The gene calls are TRBV7-2 and TRBJ2-2; 11 bases are a match to TRBD2. V shed 6 bases, J shed 5 bases, and the junction held 5 bases outside the gene matches. The CDR3 loop spans 15 amino acids. The V gene's germline CDR1 is SGHTA and CDR2 FQGNSA. The DNA of the CDR3 is TGTGCCAGCAGACTAGCGGGGGCTCGGACCGGGGAGCTGTTTTTT. It is translated as CASRLAGARTGELFF.